The sequence of this T cell receptor (beta chain) was determined in a study of cytomegalovirus exposure and HLA in healthy donors. This clone was counted between two and nine times. No antigen is known for it. The study's findings and limits: Most of the CMV-associated TCR beta chains (in a later analysis) appeared to be HLA-restricted. With later analysis, a missense DCLRE1C variant became linked to TCR beta V- and J-gene trimming.

Germline loops: CDR1 SQVTM, CDR2 ANQGSEA. V lost 7 bases and J lost 3; bases outside the gene matches: 5. CDR3 length equals 12 residues. The PCR employed 60 Vbeta primers together with 13 Jbeta primers. This table comes from immunoSEQ multiplex PCR, and its TCRdb copy is limited to in-frame clones, with some not included. The sample yields about 52,000 clones, approximately 70% seen once. The source of this sequence is a man aged 18 to 30 in good health and CMV-seronegative. This chain uses TRBV29-1 with TRBJ2-7; 8 bases align to TRBD1. The material sequenced was PBMCs. The CDR3 is CSAWTGFYEQYF. CDR3 DNA: TGCAGCGCATGGACAGGGTTCTACGAGCAGTACTTC.